A single sample is the source of the 2 T cell receptor beta chains below, sequenced in a study of blood T cell repertoires in COVID-19. Some clones are missing from TCRdb's copy, which holds only in-frame ones; the method was immunoSEQ multiplex PCR. The data show more than 250,000 clones, about 84% seen once. Sequenced input: peripheral blood. These receptors were collected from a woman aged 45-60 years with acute or convalescent COVID-19.

CDR3 coding DNA: TGTGCCAGCAGTTCAGGCCTCGGCAGGGGTGACGAAAAACTGTTTTTT. It specifies CASSSGLGRGDEKLFF. The chain recombines TRBV6-2 or TRBV6-3 with TRBJ1-4; tentative D call: TRBD1 (6 bases). Germline CDR1 reads MNHEY; CDR2 reads SVGEGT. The CDR3 extends over 16 amino acids. The V end was cut by 4 bases, the J end by 8 bases, with 20 bases between.

The chain is built from TRBV27 and TRBJ2-1, with D perhaps matching TRBD1 (6 bases). This CDR3 contains 13 residues. Trimming left V 3 bases short and J 7 bases short, with 10 bases between. Germline lookup yields CDR1 MNHEY and CDR2 SMNVEV (reference sequence). CDR3 sequence (DNA): TGTGCCAGCAGTTTGTTTGACAGGAATGAGCAGTTCTTC. Its translation: CASSLFDRNEQFF.